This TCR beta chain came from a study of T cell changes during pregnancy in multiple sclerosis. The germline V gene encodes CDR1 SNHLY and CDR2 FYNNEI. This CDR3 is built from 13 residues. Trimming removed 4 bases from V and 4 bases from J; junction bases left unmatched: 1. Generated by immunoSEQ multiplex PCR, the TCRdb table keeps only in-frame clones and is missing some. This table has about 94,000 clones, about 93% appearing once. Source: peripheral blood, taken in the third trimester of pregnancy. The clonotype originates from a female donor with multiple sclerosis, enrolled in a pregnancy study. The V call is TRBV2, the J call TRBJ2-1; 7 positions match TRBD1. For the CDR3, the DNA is TGTGCCAGCAGTGGACAGGGATACAATGAGCAGTTCTTC. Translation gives CASSGQGYNEQFF. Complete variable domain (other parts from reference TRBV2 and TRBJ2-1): EPEVTQTPSHQVTQMGQEVILRCVPISNHLYFYWYRQILGQKVEFLVSFYNNEISEKSEIFDDQFSVERPDGSNFTLKIRSTKLEDSAMYFCASSGQGYNEQFFGPGTRLTVL.